Presented here are 12 T cell receptor beta chains from one specimen sequenced in a study of blood T cell repertoires in COVID-19. Measured with immunoSEQ multiplex PCR; TCRdb has only the in-frame clones, and not every one. The table shows about 80,000 clones, with roughly four fifths occurring only once. The sample comprised peripheral blood. These receptors came from a man of 80 years or more with acute or convalescent COVID-19.

The V and J genes are TRBV19 and TRBJ1-6, with D possibly TRBD1 on 5 matching bases. Germline V gives CDR1 LNHDA, CDR2 SQIVND (reference sequence). The ends were cut back, 0 bases at V and 3 bases at J, with 6 bases in the middle. The CDR3 totals 15 residues. CDR3 region: CASSIDDSYNSPLHF. DNA for the CDR3: TGTGCCAGTAGTATAGACGACAGCTATAATTCACCCCTCCACTTT.

The chain has TRBV24-1 and TRBJ2-2, with D perhaps matching TRBD2 (5 bases). This CDR3 spans 16 amino acids. The germline V gene has CDR1 KGHDR and CDR2 SFDVKD. With 4 bases removed from V and 4 bases from J, the gap between germline ends came to 15 bases. Written as DNA, the CDR3 is TGTGCCACCAGTGAATCCCGGGGTGTTGGCACCGGGGAGCTGTTTTTT. Translated: CATSESRGVGTGELFF.

The rearrangement links TRBV10-3 to TRBJ1-1, with 9 positions matching TRBD1. V shed 4 bases, J shed 3 bases, and the junction held 3 bases outside the gene matches. CDR1 and CDR2 from the germline V gene are ENHRY and SYGVKD. This CDR3 contains 14 residues. The CDR3 reads CAISGDRADTEAFF. Written as DNA, the CDR3 is TGTGCCATCAGTGGGGACAGGGCGGACACTGAAGCTTTCTTT.

The V and J genes are TRBV7-8 and TRBJ2-7; tentative D call: TRBD2 (6 bases). The CDR3 contains 17 residues. Deletions cut 4 bases from V and 0 bases from J, with 19 bases between. CDR1 and CDR2 from the germline V gene are SGHVS and FQNEAQ. The CDR3 DNA sequence: TGTGCCAGCAGCTCCCATTCGGGACTTAAGAGCTCCTACGAGCAGTACTTC. This translates into CASSSHSGLKSSYEQYF.

V and J are TRBV5-1 and TRBJ1-5; the D gene is possibly TRBD1 (5 bases). This CDR3 region has 15 residues. CDR1 is SGHRS and CDR2 is YFSETQ in the germline V gene. V was cut by 0 bases and J by 5 bases, with 12 bases left in between. In DNA form, the CDR3 reads TGCGCCAGCAGCTTGGGGTCCAGGGAAGATCAGCCCCAGCATTTT. Residues: CASSLGSREDQPQHF.

The CDR3 nucleotides read TGTGCCAGCAGCTTAGATAGCGGGGGCTCTTACAATGAGCAGTTCTTC. Its translation is CASSLDSGGSYNEQFF. The chain employs TRBV11-2 and TRBJ2-1, with TRBD2 identical over 9 bases. J gave up 4 bases and V 0 bases, and 4 bases lay outside the gene matches. CDR3 size: 16 residues. Germline CDR1 reads SGHAT; CDR2 reads FQNNGV.

The gene calls are TRBV6-5 and TRBJ1-1; TRBD1 aligns across 7 bases. CDR3 length equals 14 residues. Germline trimming cut 4 bases from V and 4 bases from J; bases unmatched to any gene: 6. From germline, CDR1 is MNHEY and CDR2 SVGAGI. DNA for the CDR3: TGTGCCAGCAGTTCCGGGGCAGGGGGCACTGAAGCTTTCTTT. Its translation is CASSSGAGGTEAFF.

The chain's CDR3 is CASSDPHGTGPIYEQYF. The CDR3 nucleotides read TGTGCCAGTAGTGATCCCCATGGGACAGGGCCAATTTACGAGCAGTACTTC. The chain joins TRBV19 to TRBJ2-7; 9 bases agree with TRBD1. Germline CDR1 LNHDA, CDR2 SQIVND (reference sequence). The CDR3 spans 17 residues. V shed 5 bases, J shed 4 bases, and the junction held 15 bases outside the gene matches.

The chain recombines TRBV6-1 with TRBJ2-1; 7 nucleotides line up with TRBD2. CDR3 length: 18 residues. The germline gives CDR1 MNHNS, CDR2 SASEGT. V was clipped by 2 bases and J by 10 bases; unmatched bases: 20. The CDR3 sequence is CASSETMRAGPRAREQFF. The DNA for the CDR3 is TGTGCCAGCAGTGAAACTATGCGAGCGGGGCCGAGGGCAAGAGAGCAGTTCTTC.

V usage is TRBV6-5 and J usage is TRBJ2-7; D may be TRBD1 (5 bases). With 2 bases removed from V and 6 bases from J, the gap between germline ends came to 11 bases. The CDR3 extends over 13 amino acids. CDR1 and CDR2 (germline): MNHEY, SVGAGI. The CDR3 coding sequence is TGTGCCAGCAGTTACCCAGGGTCGGGCGAGCAGTACTTC. It translates to CASSYPGSGEQYF.

The chain employs TRBV7-6 and TRBJ2-1; 13 nucleotides align to TRBD2. The V gene end was trimmed by 1 base and the J gene end by 10 bases; junction bases not matched to a gene: 7. CDR1 SGHVS and CDR2 FNYEAQ come from the germline V gene. This CDR3 comprises 16 residues. In nucleotides, the CDR3 is TGTGCCAGCAGCTTAGGCCCACTAGCGGGGGGGCAGGAGCAGTTCTTC. It specifies CASSLGPLAGGQEQFF.

This sequence joins TRBV9 and TRBJ2-7, with D tentatively TRBD1 (6 bases). Germline V gene sequence: CDR1 SGDLS, CDR2 YYNGEE. This CDR3 is 14 amino acids long. V was shortened by 3 bases and J by 3 bases, with 13 bases between the two germline ends. Here the CDR3 DNA reads TGTGCCAGCAGCGCCCCGACAGGCCTCTACGAGCAGTACTTC. It translates to CASSAPTGLYEQYF.